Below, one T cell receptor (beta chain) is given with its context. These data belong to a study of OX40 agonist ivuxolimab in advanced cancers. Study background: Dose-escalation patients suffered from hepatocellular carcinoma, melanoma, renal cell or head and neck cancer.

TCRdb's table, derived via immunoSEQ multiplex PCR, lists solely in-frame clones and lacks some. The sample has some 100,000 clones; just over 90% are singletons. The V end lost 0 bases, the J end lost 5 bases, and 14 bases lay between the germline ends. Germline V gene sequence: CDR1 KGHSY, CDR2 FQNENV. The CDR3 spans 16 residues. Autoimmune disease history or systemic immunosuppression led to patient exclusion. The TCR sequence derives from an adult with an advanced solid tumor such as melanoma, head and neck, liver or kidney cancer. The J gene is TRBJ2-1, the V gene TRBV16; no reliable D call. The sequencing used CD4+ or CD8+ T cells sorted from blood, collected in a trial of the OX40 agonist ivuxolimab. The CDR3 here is CASSQSSDLRHNEQFF. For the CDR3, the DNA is TGTGCCAGCAGCCAATCGTCCGATCTCCGCCACAATGAGCAGTTCTTC.